The 7 T cell receptor beta chains given below trace back to one sample, sequenced in a study of cytomegalovirus exposure and HLA in healthy donors. 60 Vbeta and 13 Jbeta primers were used in PCR. Generated by immunoSEQ multiplex PCR, the TCRdb table keeps only in-frame clones and is missing some. The data contain approximately 160,000 clones, more than 75% of them singletons. Sequencing used PBMCs. All receptors come from a girl aged 10-17 years in good health and CMV-seropositive.

This clone appeared a single time. The V and J genes are TRBV7-8 and TRBJ1-2; no clear D. Trimming took 1 base from V and 6 from J, leaving 15 bases between them. The CDR3 spans 15 residues. Germline CDR1 SGHVS, CDR2 FQNEAQ. The CDR3 nucleotides read TGTGCCAGCAGCTTAGAAATCATTGGGCTGAATGGCTACACCTTC. Translation gives CASSLEIIGLNGYTF.

The chain has TRBV10-3 and TRBJ1-1; D might be TRBD1 (6 bases). The CDR3 is 14 residues long. Trimming pared 2 bases from V and 4 bases from J, leaving 11 bases between. Per the germline V gene, CDR1 is ENHRY and CDR2 is SYGVKD. Here the CDR3 reads CAISEGGPGTEAFF. In DNA form, the CDR3 reads TGTGCCATCAGTGAGGGGGGCCCGGGCACTGAAGCTTTCTTT.

The table lists this clone with a count of one. The chain couples TRBV10-1 to TRBJ2-7, with 10 positions matching TRBD1. Germline CDR1 is WNHNN and CDR2 is SYGVQD (reference sequence). With 6 bases clipped from V and 2 bases from J, the junction kept 7 bases outside the gene matches. The CDR3 runs 15 residues. In DNA form, the CDR3 reads TGCGCCAGCAGCGCCGGGACAGGGGTCCCCTACGAGCAGTACTTC. It codes for CASSAGTGVPYEQYF.

This chain uses TRBV6-6 with TRBJ2-1, with 15 bases identical to TRBD2. The junction had 2 bases not matched to a gene; V was cut back by 5 bases and J by 9 bases. Per germline, CDR1 MNHNY and CDR2 SVGAGI (reference sequence). This CDR3 is built from 14 residues. The CDR3 bases are TGTGCCAGCAGTGGGACTAGCGGGAGGACTGAGCAGTTCTTC. Protein product: CASSGTSGRTEQFF.

This chain joins TRBV7-2 and TRBJ2-7; a possible D gene is TRBD1 (6 bases). The germline V and J ends were trimmed by 0 bases and 3 bases, with 21 bases remaining between them. Germline-derived CDR1 and CDR2 are SGHTA and FQGNSA. The CDR3 has 18 amino acids. The CDR3 coding sequence is TGTGCCAGCAGCTTAGCGAGTTTCGCAGGGGCGGCTAGCTACGAGCAGTACTTC. Translating gives CASSLASFAGAASYEQYF. The full variable domain, in which reference TRBV7-2 and TRBJ2-7 provide the parts outside the CDR3, is GAGVSQSPSNKVTEKGKDVELRCDPISGHTALYWYRQSLGQGLEFLIYFQGNSAPDKSGLPSDRFSAERTGGSVSTLTIQRTQQEDSAVYLCASSLASFAGAASYEQYFGPGTRLTVT.

V and J are TRBV7-6 and TRBJ1-1, with 10 bases that match TRBD1. The V and J ends lost 7 bases and 0 bases, in that order; junction bases with no gene match: 14. CDR1 is SGHVS, CDR2 FNYEAQ, per germline. The CDR3 is made up of 18 amino acids. The CDR3 loop reads CASTLAGTGDFMNTEAFF. CDR3 DNA sequence: TGTGCCAGCACCCTAGCCGGGACAGGGGATTTCATGAACACTGAAGCTTTCTTT.

The chain couples TRBV28 to TRBJ1-1; possible D gene TRBD1, 6 bases. The V gene lost 5 bases and the J gene lost 4 bases, with 20 bases spanning the gap. The length of the CDR3 is 16 residues. Germline CDR1 reads MDHEN; CDR2 reads SYDVKM. CDR3 coding DNA: TGTGCCAGCAGTACCCGGGGGGGGCTTGGACGCACTGAAGCTTTCTTT. Protein: CASSTRGGLGRTEAFF.